The 2 T cell receptor beta chains in this list originate from one sample, sequenced in a study of T-cell reconstitution after alpha-beta-depleted transplantation in children. Library preparation (for TCRbeta) was performed with unique molecular identifiers. Each CDR3 protein is one row after TCRdb ran MiXCR on the PCR reads. The sample carries approximately 1,000,000 distinct CDR3 sequences, roughly 29% recorded once. The input for sequencing was PBMCs, mostly from graft donor cells, taken 360 days after TCRalphabeta/CD19-depleted stem cell transplant. Receptors originate from a boy in the first two years of life who had a stem cell transplant for SCID, so the T cells may come from the graft donor.

The CDR3, as DNA: TGCGCCAGCAGTGAGTACGGGGCCGGAGATACGCAGTATTTT. Its protein product is CASSEYGAGDTQYF. The chain couples TRBV10-1 to TRBJ2-3; D may match TRBD1 or TRBD2 (5 bases each). Germline values: CDR1 WNHNN, CDR2 SYGVQD (reference sequence). The CDR3 totals 14 residues. V lost 1 base, J lost 5 bases, and 10 bases lay in between.

The chain couples TRBV6-5 to TRBJ1-5, with unresolved D. The CDR3 totals 14 residues. V was pared by 0 bases and J by 2 bases, with 5 bases between. Germline V gene sequence: CDR1 MNHEY, CDR2 SVGAGI. The CDR3 DNA reads as TGTGCCAGCAGTTACTCGGACGGCAATCAGCCCCAGCATTTT. Its protein is CASSYSDGNQPQHF.